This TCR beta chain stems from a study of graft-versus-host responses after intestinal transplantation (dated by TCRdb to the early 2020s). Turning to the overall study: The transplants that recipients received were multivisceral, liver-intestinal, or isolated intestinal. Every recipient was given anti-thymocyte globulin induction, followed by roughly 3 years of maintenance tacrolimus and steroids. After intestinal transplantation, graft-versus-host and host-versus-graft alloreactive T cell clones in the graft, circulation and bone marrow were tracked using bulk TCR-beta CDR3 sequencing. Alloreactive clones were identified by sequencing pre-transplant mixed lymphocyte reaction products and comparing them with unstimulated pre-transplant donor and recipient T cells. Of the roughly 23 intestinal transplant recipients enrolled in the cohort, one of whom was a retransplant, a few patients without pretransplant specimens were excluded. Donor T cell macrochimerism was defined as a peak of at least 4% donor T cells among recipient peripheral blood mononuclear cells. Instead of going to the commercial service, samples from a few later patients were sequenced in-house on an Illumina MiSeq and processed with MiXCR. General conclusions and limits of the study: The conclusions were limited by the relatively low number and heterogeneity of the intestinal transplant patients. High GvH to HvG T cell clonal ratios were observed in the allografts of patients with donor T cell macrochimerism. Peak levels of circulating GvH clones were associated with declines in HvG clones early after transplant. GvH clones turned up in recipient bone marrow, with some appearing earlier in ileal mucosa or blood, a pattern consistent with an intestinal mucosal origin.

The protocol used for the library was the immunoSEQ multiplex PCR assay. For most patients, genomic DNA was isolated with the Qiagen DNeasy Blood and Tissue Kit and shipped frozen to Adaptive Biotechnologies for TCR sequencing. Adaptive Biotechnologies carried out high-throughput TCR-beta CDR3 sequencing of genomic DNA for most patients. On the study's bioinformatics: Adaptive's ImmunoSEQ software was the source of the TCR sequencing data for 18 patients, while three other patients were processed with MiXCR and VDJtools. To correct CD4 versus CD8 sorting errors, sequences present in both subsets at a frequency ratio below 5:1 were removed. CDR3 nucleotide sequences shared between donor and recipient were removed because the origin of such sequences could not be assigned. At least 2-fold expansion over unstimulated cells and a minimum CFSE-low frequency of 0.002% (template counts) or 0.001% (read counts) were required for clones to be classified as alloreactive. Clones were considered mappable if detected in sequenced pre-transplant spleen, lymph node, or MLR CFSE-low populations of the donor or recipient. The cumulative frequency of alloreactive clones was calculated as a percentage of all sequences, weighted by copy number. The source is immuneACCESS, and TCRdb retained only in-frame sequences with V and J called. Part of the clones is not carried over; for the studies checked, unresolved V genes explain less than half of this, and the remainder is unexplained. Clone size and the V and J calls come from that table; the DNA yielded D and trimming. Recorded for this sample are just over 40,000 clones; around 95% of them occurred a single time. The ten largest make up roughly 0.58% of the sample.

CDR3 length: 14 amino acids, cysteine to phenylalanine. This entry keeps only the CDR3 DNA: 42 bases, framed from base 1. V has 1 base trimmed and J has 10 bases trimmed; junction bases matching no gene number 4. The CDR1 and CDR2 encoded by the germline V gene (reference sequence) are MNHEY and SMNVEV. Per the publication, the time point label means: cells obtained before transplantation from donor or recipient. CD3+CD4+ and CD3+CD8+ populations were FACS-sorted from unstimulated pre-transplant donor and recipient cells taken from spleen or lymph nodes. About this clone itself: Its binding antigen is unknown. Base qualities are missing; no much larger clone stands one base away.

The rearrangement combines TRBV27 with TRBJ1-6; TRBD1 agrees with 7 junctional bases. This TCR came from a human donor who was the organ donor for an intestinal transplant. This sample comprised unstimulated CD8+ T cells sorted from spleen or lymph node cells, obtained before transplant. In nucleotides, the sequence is TGTGCCAGCAGTTTATACAGGGGAGGATCACCCCTCCACTTT. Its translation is CASSLYRGGSPLHF.